The clone carrying this TCR beta chain was seen repeatedly, ten times or more. Antigen unknown. Time point here: longitudinal time-point 2. The unsorted libraries originated from 2 million PBMCs that had been stored at -80 C. This entry comes from a study of neurological immune-mediated disorders. General study points: None of the CDR3 amino acid sequences found in expanded clones was shared across subjects. This suggests that the TCR-beta repertoires were private in all groups.

CDR3 length equals 17 residues. The V segment lost 2 bases and the J segment 4 bases; nucleotides outside the gene matches: 11. CDR1 is SGHKS and CDR2 is YYEKEE in the germline V gene (reference sequence). As for the cDNA, it was generated by 5'RACE with 10-nucleotide random UMIs. MiXCR, run by TCRdb on the 5' RACE reads, gives a single entry per CDR3 protein. The sample has some 60,000 distinct CDR3 sequences; 8.5% to 10% are singletons. This TCR came from a man aged 25-40 years in good health. The sample was PBMCs. The rearrangement joins TRBV5-5 to TRBJ2-2; 7 bases line up with TRBD1. The CDR3 region is CASSLAWNRGATGELFF. As DNA, the CDR3 is TGTGCCAGCAGCTTAGCGTGGAACAGGGGTGCCACCGGGGAGCTGTTTTTT.